This TCR beta chain was documented in a study of cytomegalovirus exposure and HLA in healthy donors. V lost 5 bases to trimming and J lost 6 bases; unmatched junction nucleotides: 8. Germline loops: CDR1 SGHTA, CDR2 FQGTGA. CDR3 length equals 15 residues. The PCR contained 60 Vbeta and 13 Jbeta primers. Sequenced by immunoSEQ multiplex PCR; TCRdb stores in-frame clones only, minus some. Altogether roughly 180,000 clones are present, around 80% being singletons, with the ten largest covering around 3.4%. Notes on the study in general: A later analysis found most CMV-associated TCR beta chains apparently HLA-restricted. Of the V segments, some could not be distinguished, including TRBV6-2 and TRBV6-3, and were excluded.

About this clone itself: Its cognate antigen is unknown.

This clonotype was sampled from a woman aged 60-70 years in good health and CMV-seropositive. Material: PBMCs. J is TRBJ2-2 and V is TRBV7-3; 8 bases are a match to TRBD1. This CDR3 is CASSADRAGSGELFF. CDR3 DNA: TGTGCCAGCAGCGCGGACAGGGCGGGTTCCGGGGAGCTGTTTTTT.